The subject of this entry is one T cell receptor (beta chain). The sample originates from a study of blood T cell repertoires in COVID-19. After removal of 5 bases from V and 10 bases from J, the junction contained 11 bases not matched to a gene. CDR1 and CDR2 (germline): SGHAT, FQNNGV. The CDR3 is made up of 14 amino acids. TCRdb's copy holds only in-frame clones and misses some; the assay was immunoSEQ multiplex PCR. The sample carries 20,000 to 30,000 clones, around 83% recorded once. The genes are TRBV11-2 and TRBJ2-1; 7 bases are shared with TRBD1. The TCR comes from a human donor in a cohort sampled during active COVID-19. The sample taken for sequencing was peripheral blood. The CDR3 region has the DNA TGTGCCAGCAGCCCCCTACAGGGGCTAGGGGAGCAGTTCTTC. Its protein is CASSPLQGLGEQFF.